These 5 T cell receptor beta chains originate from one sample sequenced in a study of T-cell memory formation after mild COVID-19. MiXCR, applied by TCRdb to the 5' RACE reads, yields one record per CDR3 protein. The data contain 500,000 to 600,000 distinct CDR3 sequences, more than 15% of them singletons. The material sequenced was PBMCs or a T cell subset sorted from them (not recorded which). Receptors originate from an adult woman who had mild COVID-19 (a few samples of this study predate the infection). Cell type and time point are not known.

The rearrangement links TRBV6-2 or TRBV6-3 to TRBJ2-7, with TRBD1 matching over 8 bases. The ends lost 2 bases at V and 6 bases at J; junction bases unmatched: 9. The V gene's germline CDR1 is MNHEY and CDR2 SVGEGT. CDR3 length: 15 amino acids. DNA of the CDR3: TGTGCCAGCAGTTACCCCCGGACAGGGACAAGCGAGCAGTACTTC. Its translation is CASSYPRTGTSEQYF.

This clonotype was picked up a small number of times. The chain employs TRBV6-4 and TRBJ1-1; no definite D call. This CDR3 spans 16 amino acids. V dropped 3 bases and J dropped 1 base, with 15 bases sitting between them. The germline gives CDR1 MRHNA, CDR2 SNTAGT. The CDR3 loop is CASSEGMGQPNTEAFF. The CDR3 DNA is TGTGCCAGCAGTGAAGGAATGGGCCAGCCGAACACTGAAGCTTTCTTT.

The DNA of the CDR3 is TGCAGCGTTGCAGCGGGAGGATTGGACTACGAGCAGTACTTC. Translating it yields CSVAAGGLDYEQYF. The rearrangement joins TRBV29-1 to TRBJ2-7; TRBD2 aligns across 9 bases. This CDR3 contains 14 residues. With 4 bases clipped from V and 3 bases from J, the junction kept 7 bases outside the gene matches. Germline V gives CDR1 SQVTM, CDR2 ANQGSEA.

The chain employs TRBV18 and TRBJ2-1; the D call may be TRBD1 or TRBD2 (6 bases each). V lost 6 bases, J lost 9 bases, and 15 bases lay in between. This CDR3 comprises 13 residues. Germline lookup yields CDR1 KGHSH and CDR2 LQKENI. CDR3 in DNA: TGTGCCAGCTCCCCTACGGGGGCTGGTGAGCAGTTCTTC. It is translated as CASSPTGAGEQFF.

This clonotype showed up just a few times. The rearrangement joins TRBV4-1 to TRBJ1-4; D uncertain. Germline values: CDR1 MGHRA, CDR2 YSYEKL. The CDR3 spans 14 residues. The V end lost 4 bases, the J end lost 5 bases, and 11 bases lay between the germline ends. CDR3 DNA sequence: TGCGCCAGCAGCCGCAATGGCCCAAATGAAAAACTGTTTTTT. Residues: CASSRNGPNEKLFF.